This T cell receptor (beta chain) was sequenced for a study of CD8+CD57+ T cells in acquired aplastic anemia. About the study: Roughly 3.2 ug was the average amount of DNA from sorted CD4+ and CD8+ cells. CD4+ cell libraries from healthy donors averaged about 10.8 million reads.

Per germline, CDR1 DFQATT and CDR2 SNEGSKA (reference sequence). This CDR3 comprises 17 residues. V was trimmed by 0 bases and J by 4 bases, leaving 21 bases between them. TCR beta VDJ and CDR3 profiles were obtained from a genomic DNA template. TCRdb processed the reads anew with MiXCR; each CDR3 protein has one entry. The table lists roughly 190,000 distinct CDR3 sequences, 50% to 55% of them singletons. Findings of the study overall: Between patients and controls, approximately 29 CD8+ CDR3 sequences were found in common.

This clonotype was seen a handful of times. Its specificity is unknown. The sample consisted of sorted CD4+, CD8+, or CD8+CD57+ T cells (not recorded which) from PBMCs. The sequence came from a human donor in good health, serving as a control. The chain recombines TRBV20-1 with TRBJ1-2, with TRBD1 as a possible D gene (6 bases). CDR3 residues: CSARDWAGAEGLYGYTF. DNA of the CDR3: TGCAGTGCTAGAGATTGGGCAGGGGCGGAAGGACTCTATGGCTACACCTTC.